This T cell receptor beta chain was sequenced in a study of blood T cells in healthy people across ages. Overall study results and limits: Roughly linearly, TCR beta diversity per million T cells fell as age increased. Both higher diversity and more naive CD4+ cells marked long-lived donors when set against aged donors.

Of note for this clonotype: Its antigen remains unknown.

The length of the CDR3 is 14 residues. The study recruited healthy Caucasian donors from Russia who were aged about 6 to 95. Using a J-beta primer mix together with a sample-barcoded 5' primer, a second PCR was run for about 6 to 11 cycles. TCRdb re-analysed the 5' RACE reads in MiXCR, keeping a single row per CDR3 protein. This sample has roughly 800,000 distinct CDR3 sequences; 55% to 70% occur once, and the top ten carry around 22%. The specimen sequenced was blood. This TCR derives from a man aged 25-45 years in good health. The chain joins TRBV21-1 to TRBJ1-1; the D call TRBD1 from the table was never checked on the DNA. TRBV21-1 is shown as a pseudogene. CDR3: CASSKGRTNTEAFF. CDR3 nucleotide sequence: TGTGCCAGCAGCAAGGGACGGACGAACACTGAAGCTTTCTTT.